The 27 T cell receptor beta chains below all came from one sample that was sequenced in a study of early T cells in non-severe SARS-CoV-2 infection (dated by TCRdb to the early 2020s). The library was generated by 5' RACE. For sequencing, a NextSeq 500 was employed. Through fastp at Q25 and MiXCR, TCRdb rebuilt clones from the public reads, retaining in-frame beta chains. For every CDR3 protein sequence, its rows merge into one entry that carries the most common genes and DNA. Across this sample there are roughly 70,000 distinct CDR3 sequences, with around 13% seen only once. About 8.3% of the sample lies in the top ten. The sample consisted of whole blood. The origin of the receptors is an adult who was a healthcare worker with PCR-confirmed SARS-CoV-2 infection or an uninfected control (not recorded which).

The V call is TRBV25-1, the J call TRBJ2-1; 8 nucleotides match TRBD1. This CDR3 contains 14 residues. Germline loops: CDR1 MGHDK, CDR2 SYGVNS. The V gene end was trimmed by 11 bases and the J gene end by 4 bases; junction bases not matched to a gene: 10. CDR3 in DNA: TGTGCCTCCCACACGGGACAGGCATACAATGAGCAGTTCTTC. It translates to CASHTGQAYNEQFF.

This clonotype was counted many times. This chain uses TRBV19 with TRBJ1-1; no definite D call. The CDR3 has 15 amino acids. In germline, CDR1 is LNHDA, CDR2 SQIVND (reference sequence). V lost 10 bases and J lost 4, with 22 bases in between. CDR3 sequence (DNA): TGTGCCACCGGCAGGCCTACCACATCGACCACTGAAGCTTTCTTT. The encoded protein is CATGRPTTSTTEAFF.

This clonotype was seen only a few times. This rearrangement joins TRBV20-1 to TRBJ1-2, with D uncertain. Per the germline V gene, CDR1 is DFQATT and CDR2 is SNEGSKA (reference sequence). The CDR3 is 13 amino acids. V lost 2 bases, J lost 0 bases, and 7 bases lay in between. The CDR3 loop is CSARLGTNYGYTF. The DNA of the CDR3 is TGCAGTGCTAGACTCGGGACTAACTATGGCTACACCTTC.

This clonotype was found a few times. The V call is TRBV5-4, the J call TRBJ1-4, with D perhaps TRBD1 (5 bases). The germline CDR1 and CDR2 sequences are SGHNT and YYREEE (reference sequence). The CDR3 totals 14 residues. The germline V and J ends were trimmed by 4 bases and 0 bases, with 7 bases remaining between them. In DNA, the CDR3 is TGTGCCAGCAGCCAGGGTGCAACTAATGAAAAACTGTTTTTT. It is translated as CASSQGATNEKLFF. Variable domain in full (rest from reference TRBV5-4 and TRBJ1-4): ETGVTQSPTHLIKTRGQQVTLRCSSQSGHNTVSWYQQALGQGPQFIFQYYREEENGRGNFPPRFSGLQFPNYSSELNVNALELDDSALYLCASSQGATNEKLFFGSGTQLSVL.

This clonotype has a handful of counts. The rearrangement links TRBV7-9 to TRBJ2-1, with D possibly called TRBD1 or TRBD2 (5 bases each). The CDR3 length is 15 residues. With 3 bases removed from V and 8 bases from J, the gap between germline ends came to 17 bases. The germline CDR1 and CDR2 sequences are SEHNR and FQNEAQ (reference sequence). This CDR3 reads CASSLPGRGLYEQFF. The CDR3 region has the DNA TGTGCCAGCAGCTTGCCGGGACGGGGATTGTATGAGCAGTTCTTC.

This clonotype occurred many times. The V gene is TRBV15, the J gene TRBJ2-7, with D perhaps TRBD1 or TRBD2 (5 bases each). This CDR3 spans 15 amino acids. V was pared by 4 bases and J by 6 bases, with 19 bases between. Looked up from germline, CDR1 is LNHNV and CDR2 is YYDKDF (reference sequence). The CDR3 region is CATSTGRDGLAEQYF. The CDR3 DNA reads TGTGCCACCAGCACAGGGAGAGATGGCCTCGCCGAGCAGTACTTC.

This clonotype was picked up a small number of times. The V call is TRBV28, the J call TRBJ1-6; 7 nucleotides line up with TRBD1. CDR1 is MDHEN, CDR2 SYDVKM, per germline. The CDR3 is 14 residues long. V shed 5 bases and J 8 bases; nucleotides not matched to a gene: 6. CDR3 in DNA: TGTGCCAGCAGTCCACAGGGGCCCTATTCACCCCTCCACTTT. It codes for CASSPQGPYSPLHF. Full variable domain (rest looked up from reference TRBV28 and TRBJ1-6): DVKVTQSSRYLVKRTGEKVFLECVQDMDHENMFWYRQDPGLGLRLIYFSYDVKMKEKGDIPEGYSVSREKKERFSLILESASTNQTSMYLCASSPQGPYSPLHFGNGTRLTVT.

The chain recombines TRBV28 with TRBJ2-7; D unresolved. Germline V gene data show CDR1 as MDHEN and CDR2 as SYDVKM. The CDR3 spans 11 residues. V lost 5 bases and J 5 bases, leaving 7 bases between the germline ends. CDR3 in amino acids: CASSRVNEQYF. For the CDR3, the DNA is TGTGCCAGCAGTCGAGTTAACGAGCAGTACTTC.

This clonotype was detected many times. The genes are TRBV29-1 and TRBJ1-4; D ambiguous. This CDR3 spans 12 amino acids. The germline V gene encodes CDR1 SQVTM and CDR2 ANQGSEA. With 0 bases removed from V and 11 bases from J, the gap between germline ends came to 10 bases. In DNA form, the CDR3 reads TGCAGCGTTGAAGAGGCGCAAGGGAAACTGTTTTTT. This encodes CSVEEAQGKLFF.

This clonotype was counted a few times. The chain combines TRBV2 with TRBJ2-5; D may be TRBD1 (6 bases). V shed 8 bases and J shed 2 bases, with 15 bases lying between them. The CDR3 contains 14 residues. Germline CDR1 is SNHLY and CDR2 is FYNNEI. The CDR3 bases are TGTGCCAGCGGCGCCGGGACATTGCAAGAGACCCAGTACTTC. This translates into CASGAGTLQETQYF.

This sequence joins TRBV12-3 or TRBV12-4 and TRBJ2-7; D is undetermined. Trimming removed 5 bases at V and 2 bases at J, with 10 bases between. CDR3 length: 13 residues. CDR3 DNA sequence: TGTGCCAGCAGTGTGCCGGGTACCTACGAGCAGTACTTC. Amino acids: CASSVPGTYEQYF.

This clonotype has ten or more counts. The rearrangement links TRBV28 to TRBJ1-4; D possibly corresponds to TRBD1 (5 bases). The germline gives CDR1 MDHEN, CDR2 SYDVKM. Deletions cut 6 bases from V and 6 bases from J, with 17 bases between. The CDR3 totals 15 residues. The CDR3 protein is CASSLSRGRYEKLFF. CDR3 DNA sequence: TGTGCCAGCAGCCTTTCACGGGGCCGGTATGAAAAACTGTTTTTT.

This clonotype was detected a few times. J is TRBJ2-5 and V is TRBV28; 8 positions match TRBD2. Germline V gives CDR1 MDHEN, CDR2 SYDVKM. The CDR3 loop spans 16 amino acids. V shed 4 bases and J 9 bases; nucleotides not matched to a gene: 16. The CDR3 sequence is CASSSPLPGGPGAQYF. In DNA form, the CDR3 reads TGTGCCAGCAGTTCCCCCCTTCCGGGAGGGCCGGGGGCCCAGTACTTC.

The table lists this clonotype with many counts. The chain recombines TRBV29-1 with TRBJ1-1, with D perhaps matching TRBD1 (5 bases). The CDR3 covers 12 residues. V was trimmed by 5 bases and J by 5 bases, leaving 12 bases between them. In germline, CDR1 is SQVTM, CDR2 ANQGSEA. The CDR3 DNA reads TGCAGCGTTAAAGGGGTGGGGACTGAAGCTTTCTTT. Amino acid sequence: CSVKGVGTEAFF.

This clonotype was recorded at least ten times. This sequence joins TRBV11-2 and TRBJ2-1; 8 bases line up with TRBD2. With V trimmed by 0 bases and J by 10 bases, 2 bases remained unmatched. The CDR3 totals 13 residues. Germline V gene lookup returns CDR1 SGHAT and CDR2 FQNNGV. In DNA, the CDR3 is TGTGCCAGCAGCTTAGAAACTAGCGGCGAGCAGTTCTTC. Amino acids: CASSLETSGEQFF.

This clonotype showed up just a few times. This sequence joins TRBV20-1 and TRBJ2-1; TRBD2 agrees at 9 bases. The CDR3 has 16 residues. V lost 5 bases, J lost 0 bases, and 8 bases stayed unmatched. Germline assignment: CDR1 DFQATT and CDR2 SNEGSKA (reference sequence). The CDR3 spells CSASGLAMSSYNEQFF. DNA of the CDR3: TGCAGTGCTTCGGGACTAGCCATGAGCTCCTACAATGAGCAGTTCTTC.

The sample holds a few counts of this clonotype. The chain has TRBV6-2 or TRBV6-3 and TRBJ2-5; a weak D match, TRBD2 (5 bases). Trimming took 2 bases from V and 9 from J, leaving 10 bases between them. The CDR3 covers 12 residues. Germline V gene data show CDR1 as MNHEY and CDR2 as SVGEGT. This CDR3 is CASSYARDSQYF. The CDR3, as DNA: TGTGCCAGCAGTTACGCCCGGGATTCCCAGTACTTC.

The chain carries TRBV20-1 and TRBJ2-5; 9 nucleotides line up with TRBD1. Germline CDR1 reads DFQATT; CDR2 reads SNEGSKA (reference sequence). CDR3 length: 17 amino acids. Losses at the gene ends were 6 bases for V and 0 bases for J; bases not matched to a gene: 14. CDR3 region: CSADGTGTLMYQETQYF. The CDR3 DNA reads as TGCAGTGCCGACGGGACAGGGACCCTCATGTACCAAGAGACCCAGTACTTC.

The CDR3 DNA reads TGTGCCATCAGCGGGTACCAAGAGACCCAGTACTTC. Translated, it gives CAISGYQETQYF. This rearrangement joins TRBV10-3 to TRBJ2-5, with D uncertain. The CDR3 sequence is 12 residues long. The ends were cut back, 6 bases at V and 0 bases at J, with 5 bases in the middle. CDR1 and CDR2 from the germline V gene are ENHRY and SYGVKD.

This clonotype was counted between two and nine times. V is TRBV6-5 and J is TRBJ2-7, with 10 bases fitting TRBD2. V gave up 6 bases and J gave up 8 bases; unmatched junction bases: 10. Germline V gene data show CDR1 as MNHEY and CDR2 as SVGAGI. CDR3 length equals 14 residues. The CDR3 reads CASRSYSSGGKQYF. For the CDR3, the DNA is TGTGCCAGCAGATCATACTCTAGCGGGGGCAAGCAGTACTTC.

This chain links TRBV7-3 with TRBJ2-5, with D perhaps matching TRBD1 (6 bases). The CDR3 loop spans 16 amino acids. Trimming removed 5 bases at V and 4 bases at J, with 20 bases between. The germline CDR1 and CDR2 sequences are SGHTA and FQGTGA. The CDR3 loop reads CASSPSRTVSVETQYF. CDR3 in DNA: TGTGCCAGCAGCCCATCAAGGACAGTCTCGGTAGAGACCCAGTACTTC.

This clonotype was seen more than once but under ten times. The chain uses TRBV29-1 and TRBJ2-7; no firm D call. The CDR3 loop spans 12 amino acids. From germline, CDR1 is SQVTM and CDR2 ANQGSEA. Trimming removed 3 bases at V and 3 bases at J, with 9 bases between. The CDR3 nucleotides are TGCAGCGTTGAGGCTCCGAACTACGAGCAGTACTTC. Its protein product is CSVEAPNYEQYF.

This clonotype was counted a few times. The V call is TRBV11-2, the J call TRBJ2-2; 11 nucleotides agree with TRBD2. Germline V gene sequence: CDR1 SGHAT, CDR2 FQNNGV. The CDR3 runs to 18 residues. V lost 1 base and J lost 4; bases outside the gene matches: 8. CDR3 in DNA: TGTGCCAGCAGCTTAGCGGCTAGCGGGAGGTTAGGCACCGGGGAGCTGTTTTTT. Translating gives CASSLAASGRLGTGELFF.

V usage is TRBV24-1 and J usage is TRBJ2-2; D call uncertain. The CDR3 spans 15 residues. In germline, CDR1 is KGHDR, CDR2 SFDVKD. Deletions cut 1 base from V and 2 bases from J, with 7 bases between. The CDR3 bases are TGTGCCACCAGTGATTTAGACGGAAACACCGGGGAGCTGTTTTTT. This gives the protein CATSDLDGNTGELFF.

The chain uses TRBV6-2 or TRBV6-3 and TRBJ1-2; a possible D gene is TRBD1 (5 bases). The CDR3 sequence is 14 residues long. Trimming shortened V by 2 bases and J by 4 bases, and 11 bases separated the two germline ends. Germline V lookup: CDR1 MNHEY, CDR2 SVGEGT. This CDR3 reads CASSYQGGAYGYTF. The CDR3 nucleotides read TGTGCCAGCAGTTACCAGGGCGGCGCCTATGGCTACACCTTC.

The CDR3 loop reads CASTFTGFPDTQYF. The DNA for the CDR3 is TGTGCCAGCACCTTCACAGGGTTCCCAGATACGCAGTATTTT. The rearrangement links TRBV6-5 to TRBJ2-3; TRBD1 is a possible D gene (6 bases). The V gene's germline CDR1 is MNHEY and CDR2 SVGAGI. The CDR3 length is 14 residues. Trimming pared 7 bases from V and 4 bases from J, leaving 15 bases between.

This clonotype was found many times. This chain joins TRBV20-1 and TRBJ1-1; the D is unclear. V was pared by 7 bases and J by 2 bases, with 8 bases between. In germline, CDR1 is DFQATT, CDR2 SNEGSKA (reference sequence). This CDR3 is 11 amino acids long. CDR3 residues: CSGIQNTEAFF. CDR3 nucleotide sequence: TGCAGTGGGATACAAAACACTGAAGCTTTCTTT.